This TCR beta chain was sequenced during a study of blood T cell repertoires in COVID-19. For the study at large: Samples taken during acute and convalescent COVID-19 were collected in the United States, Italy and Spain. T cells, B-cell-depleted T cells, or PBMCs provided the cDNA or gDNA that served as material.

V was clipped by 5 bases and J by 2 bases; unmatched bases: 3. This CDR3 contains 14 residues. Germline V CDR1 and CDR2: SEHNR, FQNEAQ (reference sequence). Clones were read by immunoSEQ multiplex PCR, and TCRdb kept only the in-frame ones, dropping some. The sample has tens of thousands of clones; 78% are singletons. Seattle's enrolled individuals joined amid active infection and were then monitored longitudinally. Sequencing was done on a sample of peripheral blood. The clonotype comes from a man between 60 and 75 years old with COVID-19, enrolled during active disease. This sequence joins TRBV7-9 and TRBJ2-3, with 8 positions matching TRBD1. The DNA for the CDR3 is TGTGCCAGCAGCCGTCAGGGGGCCACAGATACGCAGTATTTT. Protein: CASSRQGATDTQYF.